This TCR beta chain appears in the sequencing data of a study of glioma-infiltrating T cells (TCRdb year 2016). Describing the broader study: Low-grade gliomas were WHO grade II oligodendrogliomas or astrocytomas, and glioblastomas were WHO grade IV tumors sampled at initial rather than recurrent diagnosis. Before surgery, glioma patients were given dexamethasone for six or fewer days. Sequencing coverage of about 4- to 11-fold of 1.1 million or so peripheral T cells was targeted for blood libraries. TCR alpha- and beta-chain repertoires were sequenced from glioma tissue, non-neoplastic brain tissue and matched peripheral blood mononuclear cells. Each tissue-infiltrating repertoire was compared with the same patient's peripheral blood repertoire to measure divergence between tissue and blood T-cell populations. Three low-grade glioma patients, several primary glioblastoma patients, and three non-glioma patients who contributed non-neoplastic brain tissue made up the paired cohort.

Paper-wide results and their limitations: Patients with low tissue-blood divergence were marked by a signature set of shared blood CDR3 motifs, and that set was depleted in highly divergent patients. Group comparisons rested on small numbers: three non-neoplastic, three low-grade glioma and 7 or 8 glioblastoma patients. VJ-independent divergence between tissue and blood was found to be below expectation in non-neoplastic patients but above expectation in all gliomas, particularly low-grade gliomas. Only a very small number of CDR3 sequences turned up in both tissue and blood, a result put down to high CDR3 diversity combined with limited sampling.

Relative to germline, V is missing 7 bases and J is missing 10 bases, with 18 bases of the junction outside any gene match. Per the germline V gene (reference sequence), DFQATT is the CDR1 and SNEGSKA is the CDR2. Measured from the cysteine to the phenylalanine, the CDR3 is 15 residues long. Left in the record is the CDR3 DNA by itself, 45 bases read in frame from the first base. TCR alpha and beta CDR3 regions were amplified with the iRepertoire nested amplicon-rescue multiplex PCR (arm-PCR) platform from RNA. The input for one-step reverse transcription and amplification was roughly 85-400 ng of tissue mRNA or PBMC total RNA. After bead purification, a secondary multiplex PCR added Illumina adapters, and libraries were gel-purified between 200 and 400 bp. Internal 6-nucleotide barcodes were carried by the libraries and were used for demultiplexing. Sequencing of the libraries was done on an Illumina MiSeq using 2x220 or 2x250 nucleotide paired-end reads. Per the authors' processing: Paired reads were merged using FLASH 1.2.11 and were aligned to the GRCh37 human genome using BWA-MEM, after which TRA and TRB reads were extracted. V and J assignment used an IMGT-derived reference of cassette sequences and CDR3 motifs that included pseudogenes. Three-frame translation of reads was performed, and productive CDR3s were defined as those with a C...FGXG motif and no stop codons. Clonotypes were defined as unique combinations of V-J cassette pair and CDR3 amino acid sequence. Hamming distance filtering was applied to reads, with thresholds set by the sequence error rate of each sample in mapped regions. TCRdb reran the public reads through fastp at Q25 and MiXCR, keeping productive beta chains. Duplicate CDR3 protein sequences are folded into a single record with the most common DNA and genes. In this record, the V and J calls reflect TCRdb's handling and not the investigators' own analysis. The sample records around 390,000 distinct CDR3 sequences, 41% of which are singletons. About 12% of the sample is in the top ten clones.

Immediately after resection, surgical brain or tumor specimens were cryofrozen in liquid nitrogen, and peripheral blood cells were collected at the same time. With regard to this clonotype: The antigen it recognizes is unknown. No quality values exist for individual bases; no much larger clone is one base distant.

The receptor was derived from a human donor with low-grade glioma or glioblastoma, undergoing nonglioma brain surgery, or in good health (not recorded which). In this chain, TRBV20-1 is recombined with TRBJ2-5; the junction holds 10 bases that match TRBD2. Sequencing was done on a sample of glioma tissue, nonneoplastic brain tissue, or PBMCs (not recorded which). In nucleotides, the sequence is TGCAGTGATAGCCCCCAACCGGGACTAGCGAGTATCCAGTACTTC. It codes for CSDSPQPGLASIQYF.